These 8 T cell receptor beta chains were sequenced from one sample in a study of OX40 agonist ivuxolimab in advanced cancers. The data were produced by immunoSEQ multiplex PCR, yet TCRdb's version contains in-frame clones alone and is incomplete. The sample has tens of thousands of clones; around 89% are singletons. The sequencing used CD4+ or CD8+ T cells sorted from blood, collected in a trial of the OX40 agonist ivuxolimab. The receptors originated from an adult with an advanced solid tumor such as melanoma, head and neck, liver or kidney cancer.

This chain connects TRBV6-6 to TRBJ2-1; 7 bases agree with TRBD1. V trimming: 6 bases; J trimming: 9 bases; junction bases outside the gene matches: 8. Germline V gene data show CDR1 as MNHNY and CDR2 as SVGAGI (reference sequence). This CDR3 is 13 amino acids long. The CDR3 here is CASSPRGQGEQFF. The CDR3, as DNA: TGTGCCAGCAGCCCGAGGGGGCAAGGTGAGCAGTTCTTC.

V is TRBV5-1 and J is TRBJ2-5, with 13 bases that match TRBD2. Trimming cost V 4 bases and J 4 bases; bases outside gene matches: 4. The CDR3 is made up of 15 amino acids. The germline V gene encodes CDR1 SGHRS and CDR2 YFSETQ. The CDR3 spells CASSQRLAGGETQYF. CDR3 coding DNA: TGCGCCAGCAGCCAGAGACTAGCGGGAGGAGAGACCCAGTACTTC. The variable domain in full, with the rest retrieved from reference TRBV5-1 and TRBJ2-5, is KAGVTQTPRYLIKTRGQQVTLSCSPISGHRSVSWYQQTPGQGLQFLFEYFSETQRNKGNFPGRFSGRQFSNSRSEMNVSTLELGDSALYLCASSQRLAGGETQYFGPGTRLLVL.

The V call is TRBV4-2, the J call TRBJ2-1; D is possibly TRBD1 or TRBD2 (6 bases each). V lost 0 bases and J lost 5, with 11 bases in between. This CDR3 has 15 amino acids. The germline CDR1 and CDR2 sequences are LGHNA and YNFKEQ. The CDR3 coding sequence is TGTGCCAGCAGCCAAGACGGGGGCCAGCACAATGAGCAGTTCTTC. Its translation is CASSQDGGQHNEQFF.

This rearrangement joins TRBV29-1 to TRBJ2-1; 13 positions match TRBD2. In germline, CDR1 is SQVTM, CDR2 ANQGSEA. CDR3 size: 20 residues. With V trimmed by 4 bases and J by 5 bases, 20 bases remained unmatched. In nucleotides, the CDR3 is TGCAGCGTTGTATATTACAAACCGGGACTAGCGGGAAACTTAAACAATGAGCAGTTCTTC. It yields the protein CSVVYYKPGLAGNLNNEQFF.

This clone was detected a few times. In DNA form, the CDR3 reads TGTGCCAGCAGACTGGACAGAGGGAGTGAAAAACTGTTTTTT. Protein: CASRLDRGSEKLFF. This rearrangement joins TRBV2 to TRBJ1-4, with D possibly matching TRBD1 (6 bases). Germline CDR1 and CDR2: SNHLY and FYNNEI. This CDR3 has 14 amino acids. Trimming removed 6 bases from V and 7 bases from J, with 15 bases in between.

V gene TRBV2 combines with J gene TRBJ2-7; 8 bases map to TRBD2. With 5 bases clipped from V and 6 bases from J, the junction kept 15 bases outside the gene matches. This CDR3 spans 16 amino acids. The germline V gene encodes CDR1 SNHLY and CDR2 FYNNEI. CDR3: CASSRDSGTRFGEQYF. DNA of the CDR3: TGTGCCAGCAGTCGGGATAGCGGGACCCGATTCGGCGAGCAGTACTTC.

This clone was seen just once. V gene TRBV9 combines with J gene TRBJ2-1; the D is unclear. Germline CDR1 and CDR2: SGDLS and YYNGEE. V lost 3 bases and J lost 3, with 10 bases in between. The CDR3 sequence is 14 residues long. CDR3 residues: CASSASAGYNEQFF. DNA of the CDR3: TGTGCCAGCAGCGCTTCGGCCGGCTACAATGAGCAGTTCTTC.

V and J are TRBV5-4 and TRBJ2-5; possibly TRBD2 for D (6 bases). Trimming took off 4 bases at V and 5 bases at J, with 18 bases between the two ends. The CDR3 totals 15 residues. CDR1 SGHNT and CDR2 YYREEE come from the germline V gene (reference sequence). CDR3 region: CASSPTATGGETQYF. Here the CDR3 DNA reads TGTGCCAGCAGCCCGACAGCGACTGGGGGGGAGACCCAGTACTTC.